A selection of T cell receptor beta chains follows, all from one sample in a study of cytomegalovirus exposure and HLA in healthy donors. TCRdb's copy holds only in-frame clones and misses some; the assay was immunoSEQ multiplex PCR. The table lists 95,000 to 150,000 clones, 55% to 75% of them singletons. The sample taken for sequencing was PBMCs. Receptors were obtained from a man aged 30-40 years in good health and CMV-seronegative. Each CDR3 is given with its conserved first and last residue. The D gene is left open where the match is weak. The size entry is marked missing in some rows and otherwise reads once, few, many or a size class.

D gene	V gene	clone size	J gene	CDR3 DNA	CDR3 protein
NA	TRBV4-1	NA	TRBJ1-4	TGCGCCAGCAAGTCGGGGTTGCGAGAAAAACTGTTTTTT	CASKSGLREKLFF
TRBD1	TRBV28	NA	TRBJ1-2	TGTGCCAGCAGTTCGACCTACCTAGACAGGGGGCTTGGCTACACCTTC	CASSSTYLDRGLGYTF
NA	TRBV7-2	NA	TRBJ1-2	TGTGCCAGCAGCTTAGTGTCACAGGGCCACTATGGCTACACCTTC	CASSLVSQGHYGYTF
NA	TRBV21-1	NA	TRBJ1-1	TGTGCCAGCAGCCCCGTTCTTGAAGCTTTCTTT	CASSPVLEAFF
TRBD2	TRBV7-2	NA	TRBJ2-2	TGTGCCAGCAGCTTACTCACCAGCGGGGCAAACACCGGGGAGCTGTTTTTT	CASSLLTSGANTGELFF
NA	TRBV10-1	NA	TRBJ1-2	TGCGCCAGCAGTGAGTCTTACGGCTATGGCTACACCTTC	CASSESYGYGYTF
NA	TRBV28	NA	TRBJ1-1	TGTGCCAGCAGTTTAAGGGGGGGCTTATACACTGAAGCTTTCTTT	CASSLRGGLYTEAFF
NA	TRBV30	NA	TRBJ1-5	TGTGCCTGGAGTGTGGGATCGGGGTGGGGTCAGCCCCAGCATTTT	CAWSVGSGWGQPQHF
NA	TRBV5-5	NA	TRBJ1-2	TGTGCCAGCAGCTTGTATTCACAGAACTATGGCTACACCTTC	CASSLYSQNYGYTF
TRBD2	TRBV9	NA	TRBJ2-7	TGTGCCAGCAGCTTAGCGGGGGGGCGGCAAGAGCAGTACTTC	CASSLAGGRQEQYF
NA	TRBV6-1	NA	TRBJ1-2	TGTGCCAGCAGTGAAAGGGTAGGACATACTGGAGCTAACTATGGCTACACCTTC	CASSERVGHTGANYGYTF
TRBD1	TRBV6-1	NA	TRBJ2-5	TGTGCCAGCAGGGATTCAGGGGGCAGGGAGACCCAGTACTTC	CASRDSGGRETQYF
NA	TRBV7-6	NA	TRBJ1-4	TGTGCCAGCAGCCTCGGCTTACAGGGAACTAATGAAAAACTGTTTTTT	CASSLGLQGTNEKLFF
TRBD2	TRBV5-4	NA	TRBJ2-3	TGTGCCAGCAGCTTAGCGGGGGGAAGAGCAGATACGCAGTATTTT	CASSLAGGRADTQYF
NA	TRBV6-5	NA	TRBJ2-1	TGTGCCAGCAGTCTGACAGCCGCCAATGAGCAGTTCTTC	CASSLTAANEQFF
TRBD2	TRBV7-2	NA	TRBJ2-7	TGTGCCAGCAGCTTACAGCGGGGGGCCTACGAGCAGTACTTC	CASSLQRGAYEQYF
NA	TRBV6-6	NA	TRBJ1-2	TGTGCCAGCAGTTGGGAGGGCAACTATGGCTACACCTTC	CASSWEGNYGYTF
NA	TRBV5-4	NA	TRBJ2-3	TGTGCCAGCAGCTTTGGGGGGGCCGTCACAGATACGCAGTATTTT	CASSFGGAVTDTQYF
TRBD1	TRBV5-1	NA	TRBJ1-1	TGCGCCAGCCGCGAACCGGGACAGTCGAACACTGAAGCTTTCTTT	CASREPGQSNTEAFF
TRBD1	TRBV9	NA	TRBJ1-5	TGTGCCAGCAGCGAGGGACAGGGAGAAACTGAGCAGCCCCAGCATTTT	CASSEGQGETEQPQHF
NA	TRBV7-9	NA	TRBJ1-1	TGTGCCAGCAGCTCGGCAGGGGATGGCACTGAAGCTTTCTTT	CASSSAGDGTEAFF
NA	TRBV5-1	NA	TRBJ2-1	TGCGCCAGCAGCTATCTGGGCCAGGACAATGAGCAGTTCTTC	CASSYLGQDNEQFF
TRBD1	TRBV11-3	NA	TRBJ2-1	TGTGCCAGCAGCCGCGACAGGGCTTCTGAGCAGTTCTTC	CASSRDRASEQFF
NA	TRBV27	NA	TRBJ1-2	TGTGCCACCCAAACCATCGCCGACAGTGCTAATAACTATGGCTACACCTTC	CATQTIADSANNYGYTF
NA	TRBV10-1	NA	TRBJ2-7	TGCGCCAGCAGTGAGTCGAACAGCTTCTACGAGCAGTACTTC	CASSESNSFYEQYF
NA	TRBV11-2	NA	TRBJ1-5	TGTGCCAGCACTTTCCTTCGGGGGTGCAATCAGCCCCAGCATTTT	CASTFLRGCNQPQHF
TRBD1	TRBV5-6	once	TRBJ1-1	TGTGCCAGCAGCTCCGTGGACAGGGGACTCACTGAAGCTTTCTTT	CASSSVDRGLTEAFF
TRBD1	TRBV7-3	NA	TRBJ2-5	TGTGCCAGCAGTTCCGGGACAGGGGCTAGGGTAATACCGGAGACCCAGTACTTC	CASSSGTGARVIPETQYF
NA	TRBV4-1	NA	TRBJ2-4	TGCGCCAGCAGCCCCGGCCACTACAAAGAAAACATTCAGTACTTC	CASSPGHYKENIQYF
NA	TRBV27	NA	TRBJ1-1	TGTGCCAGCAGTTTAGTTCCTCAGGGTAACACTGAAGCTTTCTTT	CASSLVPQGNTEAFF
NA	TRBV21-1	NA	TRBJ2-7	TGTGCCAGCAGCAACCCCTTCGTGGGGGGGGTCTACGAGCAGTACTTC	CASSNPFVGGVYEQYF
TRBD1	TRBV6-5	few	TRBJ1-2	TGTGCCAGCAGCTACAGGGGACAGATCCATGGCTACACCTTC	CASSYRGQIHGYTF
NA	TRBV7-9	NA	TRBJ2-7	TGTGCCAGCAGCTTAGTTGGTGCAGGCGAGCAGCACTTC	CASSLVGAGEQHF
TRBD1	TRBV2	NA	TRBJ1-1	TGTGCCAGCCTTTTTAACAGGGGTGCTGAAGCTTTCTTT	CASLFNRGAEAFF
NA	TRBV6-1	NA	TRBJ1-1	TGTGCCAGCAGTGTTGGGGCAGCTACCGAAGCTTTCTTT	CASSVGAATEAFF
NA	TRBV9	few	TRBJ1-1	TGTGCCAGCAGCCCAGGGGATGCCACTGAAGCTTTCTTT	CASSPGDATEAFF
NA	TRBV5-1	once	TRBJ1-2	TGCGCCAGCAGCTTGGGAGTGTCTAGTGGCTACACCTTC	CASSLGVSSGYTF
NA	TRBV21-1	once	TRBJ1-6	TGTGCCAGCAGCCCCCGGGACAGGGATCCTTTCTATAATTCACCCCTCCACTTT	CASSPRDRDPFYNSPLHF
TRBD2	TRBV10-3	NA	TRBJ2-3	TGTGCCATCAGTGAGTCGACGGTAGCGGGGGGGGCGGATACGCAGTATTTT	CAISESTVAGGADTQYF
TRBD1	TRBV7-8	NA	TRBJ2-5	TGTGCCAGCAGCTTAGATACAGGGGAAGGAGAGACCCAGTACTTC	CASSLDTGEGETQYF
NA	TRBV10-2	few	TRBJ1-1	TGCGCCAGCAGTGAGTCGTACCTAGAAGCTTTCTTT	CASSESYLEAFF
TRBD1	TRBV6-1	NA	TRBJ2-2	TGTGCTACGATATCCGGGACAGCGAACACCGGGGAGCTGTTTTTT	CATISGTANTGELFF
NA	TRBV19	NA	TRBJ1-1	TGTGCCAGTAGTATGGGGGGGCATGTGAACACTGAAGCTTTCTTT	CASSMGGHVNTEAFF
NA	TRBV6-6	NA	TRBJ1-2	TGTGCCAGCAGGCCCGATACAGGGATCTATGGCTACACCTTC	CASRPDTGIYGYTF
NA	TRBV27	NA	TRBJ2-7	TGTGCCAGCAGTTTATCTGTATCAGCCTACGAGCAGTACTTC	CASSLSVSAYEQYF
TRBD1	TRBV6-5	NA	TRBJ2-7	TGTGCCAGCAACGATGGGACAGGATATTACGAGCAGTACTTC	CASNDGTGYYEQYF
TRBD1	TRBV5-1	NA	TRBJ2-3	TGCGCCAGCAGCTTGGCGGGACAGGGGTTATCAGATACGCAGTATTTT	CASSLAGQGLSDTQYF
NA	TRBV28	once	TRBJ2-3	TGTGCCAGCAGTTTGGCCCAAACAGATACGCAGTATTTT	CASSLAQTDTQYF
NA	TRBV9	NA	TRBJ2-3	TGTGCCAGCAGCGTCGGGACTTACACAGATACGCAGTATTTT	CASSVGTYTDTQYF
TRBD2	TRBV5-1	NA	TRBJ2-5	TGCGCCAGCAGCTTTCCCGGCGGGGGAGAGACCCAGTACTTC	CASSFPGGGETQYF
TRBD1	TRBV10-3	NA	TRBJ1-5	TGTGCCATCAGTGAGCGGCAGGGGGGACTTTCTGTACAGCCCCAGCATTTT	CAISERQGGLSVQPQHF
TRBD1	TRBV14	NA	TRBJ2-3	TGTGCCAGCAGCCCAAGGACAGGGGGTTGGACAGATACGCAGTATTTT	CASSPRTGGWTDTQYF
NA	TRBV5-5	NA	TRBJ2-2	TGTGCCAGCAGCCACATCCTTTCTACCGGGGAGCTGTTTTTT	CASSHILSTGELFF
NA	TRBV28	NA	TRBJ1-1	TGTGCCAGCACCCCGAGGAACACTGAAGCTTTCTTT	CASTPRNTEAFF
TRBD1	TRBV27	NA	TRBJ2-1	TGTGCCAGCAGTTTATCCCCGGGACAGGGGTACGAGCAGTTCTTC	CASSLSPGQGYEQFF
NA	TRBV27	NA	TRBJ2-7	TGTGCCAGCAGTGTCACGGGGGGCCTCACCTACGAGCAGTACTTC	CASSVTGGLTYEQYF
NA	TRBV2	NA	TRBJ1-3	TGTGCCAGCAGCTTAGGGAGCGATTTGACTGGAAACACCATATATTTT	CASSLGSDLTGNTIYF
NA	TRBV6-5	NA	TRBJ1-2	TGTGCCAGCAGTTACTCGTCGGACAGCCTTGGCTATGGCTACACCTTC	CASSYSSDSLGYGYTF
TRBD2	TRBV19	NA	TRBJ2-3	TGTGCCAGTAGTACTAGCGGGGGGGCGGAAGGGGGCACAGATACGCAGTATTTT	CASSTSGGAEGGTDTQYF
NA	TRBV11-2	few	TRBJ2-7	TGTGCCAGCAGCTTATTACAGGAGGGCGAGCAGTACTTC	CASSLLQEGEQYF